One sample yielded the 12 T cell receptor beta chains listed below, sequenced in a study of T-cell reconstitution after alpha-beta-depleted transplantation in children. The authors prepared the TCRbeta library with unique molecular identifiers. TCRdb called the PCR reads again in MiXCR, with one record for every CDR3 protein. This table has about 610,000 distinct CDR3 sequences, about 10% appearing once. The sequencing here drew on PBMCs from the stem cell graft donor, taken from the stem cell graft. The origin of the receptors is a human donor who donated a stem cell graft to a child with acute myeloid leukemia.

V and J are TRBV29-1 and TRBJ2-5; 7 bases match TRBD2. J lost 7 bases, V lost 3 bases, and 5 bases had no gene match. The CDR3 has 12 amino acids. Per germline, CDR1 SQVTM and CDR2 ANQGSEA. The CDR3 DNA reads TGCAGCGTTGATTTGGGAGGGAGGACCCAGTACTTC. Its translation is CSVDLGGRTQYF.

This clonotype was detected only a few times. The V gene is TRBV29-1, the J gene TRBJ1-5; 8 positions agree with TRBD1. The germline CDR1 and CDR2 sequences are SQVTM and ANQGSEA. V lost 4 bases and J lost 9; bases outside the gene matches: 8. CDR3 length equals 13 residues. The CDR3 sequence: CSVADRGQGPQHF. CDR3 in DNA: TGCAGCGTTGCTGACAGGGGTCAAGGGCCCCAGCATTTT.

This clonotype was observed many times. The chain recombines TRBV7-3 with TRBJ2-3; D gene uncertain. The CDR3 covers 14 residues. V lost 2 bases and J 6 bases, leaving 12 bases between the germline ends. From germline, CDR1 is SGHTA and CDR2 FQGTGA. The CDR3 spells CASSLLGTPDTQYF. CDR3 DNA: TGTGCCAGCAGCTTACTAGGTACTCCGGATACGCAGTATTTT. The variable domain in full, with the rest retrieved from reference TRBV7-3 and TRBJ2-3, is GAGVSQTPSNKVTEKGKYVELRCDPISGHTALYWYRQSLGQGPEFLIYFQGTGAADDSGLPNDRFFAVRPEGSVSTLKIQRTERGDSAVYLCASSLLGTPDTQYFGPGTRLTVL.

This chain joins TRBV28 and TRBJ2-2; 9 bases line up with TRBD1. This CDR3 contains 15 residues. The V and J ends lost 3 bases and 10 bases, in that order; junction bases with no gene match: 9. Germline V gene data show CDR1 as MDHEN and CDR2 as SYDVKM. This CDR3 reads CASSFGQGQGVELFF. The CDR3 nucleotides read TGTGCCAGCAGTTTCGGACAGGGGCAAGGCGTGGAGCTGTTTTTT.

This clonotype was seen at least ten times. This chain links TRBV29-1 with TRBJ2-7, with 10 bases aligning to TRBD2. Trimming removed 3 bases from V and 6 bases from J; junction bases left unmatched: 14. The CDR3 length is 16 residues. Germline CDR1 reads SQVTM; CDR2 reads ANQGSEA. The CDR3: CSVEEGGLAGAVEQYF. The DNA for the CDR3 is TGCAGCGTTGAGGAGGGGGGCCTAGCGGGAGCGGTCGAGCAGTACTTC.

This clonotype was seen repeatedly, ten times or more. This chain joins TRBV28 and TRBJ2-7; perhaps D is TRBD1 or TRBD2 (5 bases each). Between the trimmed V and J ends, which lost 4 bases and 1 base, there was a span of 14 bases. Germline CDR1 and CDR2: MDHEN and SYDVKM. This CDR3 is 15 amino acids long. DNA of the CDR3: TGTGCCAGCAGTTCCCCGGACACGGGGTCCTACGAGCAGTACTTC. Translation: CASSSPDTGSYEQYF.

CDR3 nucleotide sequence: TGCACCGGGGGGGGGGACGGTGAGCAGTTCTTC. This encodes CTGGGDGEQFF. This chain joins TRBV29-1 and TRBJ2-1, with 8 bases fitting TRBD2. The CDR3 covers 11 residues. Germline assignment: CDR1 SQVTM and CDR2 ANQGSEA.

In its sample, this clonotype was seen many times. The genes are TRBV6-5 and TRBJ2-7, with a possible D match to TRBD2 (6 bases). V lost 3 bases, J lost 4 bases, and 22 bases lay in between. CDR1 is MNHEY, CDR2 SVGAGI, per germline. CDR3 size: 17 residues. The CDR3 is CASSYVRWGVSYYEQYF. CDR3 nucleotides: TGTGCCAGCAGTTATGTTCGGTGGGGGGTCTCCTATTACGAGCAGTACTTC.

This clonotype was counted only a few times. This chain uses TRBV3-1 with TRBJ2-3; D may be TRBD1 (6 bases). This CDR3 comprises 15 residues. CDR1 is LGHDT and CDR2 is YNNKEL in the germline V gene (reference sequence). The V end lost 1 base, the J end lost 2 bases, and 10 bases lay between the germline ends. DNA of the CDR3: TGTGCCAGCAGCCAAGGAACAGGGATCACAGATACGCAGTATTTT. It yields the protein CASSQGTGITDTQYF.

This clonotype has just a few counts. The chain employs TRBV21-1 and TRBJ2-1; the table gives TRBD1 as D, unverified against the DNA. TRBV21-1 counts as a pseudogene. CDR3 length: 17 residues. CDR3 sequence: CASSKWSRTGTYNEQFF. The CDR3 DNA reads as TGTGCCAGCAGCAAATGGTCGCGGACAGGTACCTACAATGAGCAGTTCTTC.

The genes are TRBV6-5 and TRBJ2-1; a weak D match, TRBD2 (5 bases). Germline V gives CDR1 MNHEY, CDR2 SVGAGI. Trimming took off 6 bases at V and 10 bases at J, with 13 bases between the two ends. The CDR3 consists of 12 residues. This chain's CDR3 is CASRDSNAEQFF. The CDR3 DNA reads TGTGCCAGCAGGGACTCGAATGCGGAGCAGTTCTTC.

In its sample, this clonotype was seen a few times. CDR3 loop: CASSQAGLSNTGELFF. The CDR3 nucleotides are TGTGCCAGCAGCCAAGCGGGACTATCGAACACCGGGGAGCTGTTTTTT. The chain has TRBV4-2 and TRBJ2-2; 7 bases align to TRBD2. Germline CDR1 reads LGHNA; CDR2 reads YNFKEQ. The CDR3 spans 16 residues. V gave up 1 base and J gave up 0 bases; unmatched junction bases: 2.